This TCR beta chain was retrieved from a study of OX40 agonist ivuxolimab in advanced cancers. Across the whole study: All patients had ivuxolimab intravenously every 2 weeks at 0.01 to 10 mg/kg. Dose-escalation patients suffered from hepatocellular carcinoma, melanoma, renal cell or head and neck cancer.

Sequencing was performed with immunoSEQ multiplex PCR; in TCRdb, only in-frame clones are kept and a portion is missing. Of about 59,000 clones in the sample, around 83% were seen once. The CDR3 totals 16 residues. Trimming took 3 bases from V and 1 from J; bases not matched to a gene: 6. The V gene's germline CDR1 is LNHDA and CDR2 SQIVND (reference sequence). Specimen: CD4+ or CD8+ T cells sorted from blood, collected in a trial of the OX40 agonist ivuxolimab. This chain joins TRBV19 and TRBJ2-5; 9 nucleotides align to TRBD2. The clonotype originates from an adult with an advanced solid tumor such as melanoma, head and neck, liver or kidney cancer. The CDR3, as DNA: TGTGCCAGTAGTATTGGCGGGGGGGCCTCCCAAGAGACCCAGTACTTC. The encoded protein is CASSIGGGASQETQYF.